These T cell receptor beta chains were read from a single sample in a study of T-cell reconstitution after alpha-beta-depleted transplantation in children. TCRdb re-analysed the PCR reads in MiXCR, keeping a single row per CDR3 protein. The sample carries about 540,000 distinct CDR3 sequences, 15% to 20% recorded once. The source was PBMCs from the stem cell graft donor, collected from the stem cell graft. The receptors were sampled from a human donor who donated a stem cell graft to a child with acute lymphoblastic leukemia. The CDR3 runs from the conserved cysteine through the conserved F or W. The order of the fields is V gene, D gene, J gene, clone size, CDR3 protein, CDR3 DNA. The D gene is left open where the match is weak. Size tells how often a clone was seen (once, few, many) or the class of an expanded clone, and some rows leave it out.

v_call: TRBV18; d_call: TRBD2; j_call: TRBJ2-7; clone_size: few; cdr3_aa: CASQPGLAYEQYF; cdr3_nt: TGTGCCAGCCAACCGGGACTAGCTTACGAGCAGTACTTC
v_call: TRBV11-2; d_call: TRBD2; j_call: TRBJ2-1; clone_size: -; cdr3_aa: CASSLSGVNNEQFF; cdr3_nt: TGTGCCAGCAGCCTTAGCGGGGTCAACAATGAGCAGTTCTTC
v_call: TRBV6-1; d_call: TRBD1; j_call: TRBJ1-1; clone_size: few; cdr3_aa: CASAPTGGTEAFF; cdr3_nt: TGTGCCAGCGCACCCACAGGGGGCACTGAAGCTTTCTTT
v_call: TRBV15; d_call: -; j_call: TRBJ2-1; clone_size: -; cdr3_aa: CATSRGGTPKGPYNEQFF; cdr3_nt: TGTGCCACCAGCAGAGGCGGGACTCCGAAAGGACCCTACAATGAGCAGTTCTTC
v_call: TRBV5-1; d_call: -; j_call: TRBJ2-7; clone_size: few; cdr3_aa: CASSFFGSSSYEQYF; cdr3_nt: TGCGCCAGCAGCTTTTTTGGTTCTTCCTCCTACGAGCAGTACTTC
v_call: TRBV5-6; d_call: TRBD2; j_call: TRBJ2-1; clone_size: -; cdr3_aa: CASSLGTSGFNEQFF; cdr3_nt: TGTGCCAGCAGCCTAGGGACTAGCGGGTTCAATGAGCAGTTCTTC
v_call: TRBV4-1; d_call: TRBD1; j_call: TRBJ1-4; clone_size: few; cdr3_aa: CASSPGQGWEKLFF; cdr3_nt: TGCGCCAGCAGCCCGGGACAGGGTTGGGAAAAACTGTTTTTT
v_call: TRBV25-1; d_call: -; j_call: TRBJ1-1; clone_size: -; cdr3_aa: CASRSEEVGGFGAQAFF; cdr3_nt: TGTGCCAGCAGGAGTGAAGAGGTCGGGGGTTTTGGAGCCCAAGCTTTCTTT
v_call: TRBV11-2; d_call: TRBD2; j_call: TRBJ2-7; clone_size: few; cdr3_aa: CAGSSRDRTSGGVYEQYF; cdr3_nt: TGTGCCGGCAGCTCCCGGGATAGGACTAGCGGGGGGGTATACGAGCAGTACTTC
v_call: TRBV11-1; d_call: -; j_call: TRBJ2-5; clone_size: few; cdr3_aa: CASSLSEGHQETQYF; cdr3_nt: TGTGCCAGCAGCTTATCAGAGGGACACCAAGAGACCCAGTACTTC
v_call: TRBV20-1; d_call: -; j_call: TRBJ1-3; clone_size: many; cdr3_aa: CSARRPIDSGNTIYF; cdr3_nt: TGCAGTGCTAGAAGGCCCATTGACTCTGGAAACACCATATATTTT
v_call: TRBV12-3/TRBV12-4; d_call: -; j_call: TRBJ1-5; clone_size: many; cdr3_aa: CASSLTGLNQPQHF; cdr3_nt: TGTGCCAGCAGTTTGACAGGACTAAATCAGCCCCAGCATTTT
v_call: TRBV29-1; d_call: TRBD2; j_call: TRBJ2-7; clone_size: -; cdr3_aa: CSGGPGLAHPYEQYF; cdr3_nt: TGCAGCGGAGGGCCGGGACTAGCGCACCCCTACGAGCAGTACTTC
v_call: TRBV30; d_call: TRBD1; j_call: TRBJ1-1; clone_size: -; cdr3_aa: CAWTDKGAVNTEAFF; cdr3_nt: TGTGCCTGGACCGACAAGGGGGCCGTTAACACTGAAGCTTTCTTT
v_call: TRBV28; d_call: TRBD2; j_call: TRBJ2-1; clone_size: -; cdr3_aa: CASGTSGHNEQFF; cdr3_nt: TGTGCCAGCGGGACTAGCGGACACAATGAGCAGTTCTTC
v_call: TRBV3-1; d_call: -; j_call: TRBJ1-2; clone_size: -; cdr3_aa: CASSQEHDRTNYGYTF; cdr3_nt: TGTGCCAGCAGCCAAGAACACGACAGAACTAACTATGGCTACACCTTC
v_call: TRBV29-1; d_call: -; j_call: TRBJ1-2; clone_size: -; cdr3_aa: CSVEGQPYGYTF; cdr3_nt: TGCAGCGTTGAAGGACAGCCCTATGGCTACACCTTC
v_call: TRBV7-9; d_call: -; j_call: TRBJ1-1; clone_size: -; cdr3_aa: CASSRGTVNTEAFF; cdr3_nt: TGTGCCAGCAGCCGAGGGACGGTGAACACTGAAGCTTTCTTT
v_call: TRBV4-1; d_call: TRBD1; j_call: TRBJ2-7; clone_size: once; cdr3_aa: CASSSSPGTGAYEQYF; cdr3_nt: TGCGCCAGCAGCTCCTCACCCGGGACAGGGGCCTACGAGCAGTACTTC
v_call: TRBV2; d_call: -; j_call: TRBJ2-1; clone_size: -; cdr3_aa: CASSEGQGVNEQFF; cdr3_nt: TGTGCCAGCAGTGAAGGGCAAGGGGTCAATGAGCAGTTCTTC
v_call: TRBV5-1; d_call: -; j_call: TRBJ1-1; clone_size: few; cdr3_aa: CASSLVSLLNTEAFF; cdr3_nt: TGCGCCAGCAGCTTGGTCAGCCTCCTGAACACTGAAGCTTTCTTT
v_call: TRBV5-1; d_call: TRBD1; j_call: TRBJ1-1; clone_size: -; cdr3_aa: CASSLNPTGGMNTEAFF; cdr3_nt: TGCGCCAGCAGCTTAAACCCGACAGGGGGGATGAACACTGAAGCTTTCTTT
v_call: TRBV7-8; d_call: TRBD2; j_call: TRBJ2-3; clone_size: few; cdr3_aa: CASSLECSGRAEDTQYF; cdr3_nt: TGTGCCAGCAGCTTAGAGTGTAGCGGGAGGGCCGAAGATACGCAGTATTTT
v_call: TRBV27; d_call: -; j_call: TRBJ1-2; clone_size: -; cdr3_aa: CASRLTTGNYGYTF; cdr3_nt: TGTGCCAGCAGGCTTACTACAGGCAACTATGGCTACACCTTC
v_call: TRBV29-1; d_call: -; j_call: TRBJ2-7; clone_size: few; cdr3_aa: CSVDGIREASYEQYF; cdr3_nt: TGCAGCGTGGATGGGATAAGGGAAGCCTCCTACGAGCAGTACTTC
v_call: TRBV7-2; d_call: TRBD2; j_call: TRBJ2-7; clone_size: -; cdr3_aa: CASSLISGSGYEQYF; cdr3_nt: TGTGCCAGCAGCTTAATTAGCGGGAGTGGGTACGAGCAGTACTTC
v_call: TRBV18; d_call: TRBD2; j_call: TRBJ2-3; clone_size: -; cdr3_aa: CASSLGLAVHTDTQYF; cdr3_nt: TGTGCCAGCTCACTCGGACTAGCGGTGCACACAGATACGCAGTATTTT